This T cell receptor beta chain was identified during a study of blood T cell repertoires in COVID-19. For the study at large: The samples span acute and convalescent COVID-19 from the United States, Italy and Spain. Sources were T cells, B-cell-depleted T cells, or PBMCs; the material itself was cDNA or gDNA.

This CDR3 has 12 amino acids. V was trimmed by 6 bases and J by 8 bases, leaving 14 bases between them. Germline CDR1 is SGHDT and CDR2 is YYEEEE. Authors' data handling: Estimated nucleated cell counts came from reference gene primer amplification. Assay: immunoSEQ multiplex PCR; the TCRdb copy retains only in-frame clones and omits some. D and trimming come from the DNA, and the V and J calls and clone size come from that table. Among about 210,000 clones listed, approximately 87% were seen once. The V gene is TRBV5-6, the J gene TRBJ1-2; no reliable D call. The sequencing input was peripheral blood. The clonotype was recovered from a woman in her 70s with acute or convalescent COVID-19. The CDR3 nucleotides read TGTGCCAGCAACCGGGATGAGATGGGCTACACCTTC. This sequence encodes CASNRDEMGYTF.